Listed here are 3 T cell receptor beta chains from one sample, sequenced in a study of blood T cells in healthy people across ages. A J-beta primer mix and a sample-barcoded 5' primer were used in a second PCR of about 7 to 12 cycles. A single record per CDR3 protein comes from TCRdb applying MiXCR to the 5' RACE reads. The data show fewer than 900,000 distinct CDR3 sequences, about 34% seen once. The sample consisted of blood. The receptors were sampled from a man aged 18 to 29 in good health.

Written as DNA, the CDR3 is TGCGCCAGCAGCCTCGGCCGGGACAGGGTCCCCTACGAGCAGTACTTC. Translating gives CASSLGRDRVPYEQYF. V is TRBV5-1 and J is TRBJ2-7; 9 positions agree with TRBD1. J gave up 2 bases and V 4 bases, and 10 bases lay outside the gene matches. In germline, CDR1 is SGHRS, CDR2 YFSETQ. This CDR3 contains 16 residues. The full variable domain, rest sourced from reference TRBV5-1 and TRBJ2-7, is KAGVTQTPRYLIKTRGQQVTLSCSPISGHRSVSWYQQTPGQGLQFLFEYFSETQRNKGNFPGRFSGRQFSNSRSEMNVSTLELGDSALYLCASSLGRDRVPYEQYFGPGTRLTVT.

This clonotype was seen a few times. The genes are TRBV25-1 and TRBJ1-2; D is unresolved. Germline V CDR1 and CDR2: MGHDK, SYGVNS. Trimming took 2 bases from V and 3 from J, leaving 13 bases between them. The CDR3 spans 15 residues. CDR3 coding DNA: TGTGCCAGCAGTGAACCCGGGTCTGCCCACTATGGCTACACCTTC. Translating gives CASSEPGSAHYGYTF.

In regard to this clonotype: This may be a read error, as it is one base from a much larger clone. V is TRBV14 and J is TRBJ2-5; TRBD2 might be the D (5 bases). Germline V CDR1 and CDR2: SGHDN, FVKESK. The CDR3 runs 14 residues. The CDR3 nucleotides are TGTGTCAGCAGCCAAAGAGGGTACCAAGAGACCCAGTACTTC. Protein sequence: CVSSQRGYQETQYF.